Detailed here is one T cell receptor beta chain. The data belong to a study of blood T cell repertoires in COVID-19. Study as a whole: The cDNA or gDNA used as material had been derived from T cells, B-cell-depleted T cells, or PBMCs.

Recruits, aged roughly 18 to 89 years, lived in about two dozen US areas. Original data processing: The assay estimated nucleated cells by amplifying reference gene primers. TCRdb keeps only in-frame clones here, not all; method: immunoSEQ multiplex PCR. Clonal size and the V and J genes are those of that table, whereas D and trimming came from the DNA. The repertoire holds 200,000 to 250,000 clones, with approximately 80% as singletons. The clonotype was recovered from a young man with acute COVID-19. Sequencing was done on a sample of PBMCs or T cells enriched from blood (not recorded which).

CDR3 DNA sequence: TGTGCCAGCAGCCTTACTAGCGGGGCCTACAATGAGCAGTTCTTC. Its translation: CASSLTSGAYNEQFF. V is TRBV7-9 and J is TRBJ2-1; 10 nucleotides agree with TRBD2. The CDR3 covers 15 residues. V was pared by 5 bases and J by 2 bases, with 3 bases of the junction left unmatched. CDR1 SEHNR and CDR2 FQNEAQ come from the germline V gene (reference sequence).